The entry that follows covers one TCR beta chain sequence. This CDR3 spans 15 amino acids. V dropped 2 bases and J dropped 0 bases, with 10 bases sitting between them. CDR1 is MNHNY, CDR2 SVGAGI, per germline (reference sequence). Described treatment: preoperative locoregional IRX-2 cytokine immunotherapy. Preoperative locoregional IRX-2 cytokine immunotherapy was tested in the phase Ib source study. This sample is drawn from a study of preoperative IRX-2 immunotherapy in early breast cancer. The assay was immunoSEQ multiplex PCR, and TCRdb's table has in-frame clones only and misses some. Among 40,000 to 45,000 clones, over 85% were seen once, and the ten largest hold roughly 1.5%.

Sequences were derived from tumor tissue, sampled after IRX-2 immunotherapy. The receptor's source is a human donor with breast cancer. This chain uses TRBV6-6 with TRBJ1-1; D is undetermined. CDR3 bases: TGTGCCAGCAGTTACCGGACTGCCTTGAACACTGAAGCTTTCTTT. Translated: CASSYRTALNTEAFF.